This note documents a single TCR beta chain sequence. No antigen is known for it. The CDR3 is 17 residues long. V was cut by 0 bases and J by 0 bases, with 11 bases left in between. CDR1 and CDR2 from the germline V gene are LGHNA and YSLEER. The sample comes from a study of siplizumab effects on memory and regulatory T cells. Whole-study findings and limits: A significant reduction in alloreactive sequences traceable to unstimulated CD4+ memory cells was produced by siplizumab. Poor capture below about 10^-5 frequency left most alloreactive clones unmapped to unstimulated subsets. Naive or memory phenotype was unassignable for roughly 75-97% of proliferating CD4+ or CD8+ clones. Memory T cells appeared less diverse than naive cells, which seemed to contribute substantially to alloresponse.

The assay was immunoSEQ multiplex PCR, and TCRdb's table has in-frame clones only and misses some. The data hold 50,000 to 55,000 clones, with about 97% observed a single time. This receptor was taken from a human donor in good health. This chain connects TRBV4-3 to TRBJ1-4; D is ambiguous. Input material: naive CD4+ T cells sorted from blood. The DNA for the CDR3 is TGCGCCAGCAGCCAAGATCCCGGCGGTGCAACTAATGAAAAACTGTTTTTT. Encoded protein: CASSQDPGGATNEKLFF.